This TCR beta chain was sequenced for a study of blood T cell repertoires in COVID-19. The trim removed 0 bases at V and 0 bases at J, leaving 2 bases unmatched. CDR1 SGDLS and CDR2 YYNGEE come from the germline V gene. The length of the CDR3 is 15 residues. Using immunoSEQ multiplex PCR, the repertoire was profiled, and TCRdb retains in-frame clones only, with some absent. Among about 81,000 clones listed, roughly 82% were seen once. The sample comprised peripheral blood. This clonotype originated in a human donor in a cohort sampled during active COVID-19. The rearrangement links TRBV9 to TRBJ1-2; 7 bases align to TRBD1. The CDR3 protein is CASSVETGSNYGYTF. As DNA, the CDR3 is TGTGCCAGCAGCGTAGAGACAGGGTCTAACTATGGCTACACCTTC.